The rows below give T cell receptor beta chains drawn from one sample of a study of spatial heterogeneity in lung cancer. TCRdb redid the calling of the 5' RACE reads with MiXCR, one entry per CDR3 protein. The sample has 20,000 to 30,000 distinct CDR3 sequences; roughly 8.6% are singletons. Material: lung tumor tissue, obtained at surgery. Receptors were obtained from a male donor with early-stage non-small cell lung cancer. The CDR3 runs from the conserved cysteine through the conserved F or W. D genes are given only for firm matches. Part of the rows lack a size; the others show once, few, many or a class for expanded clones.

j_gene,abundance,d_gene,v_gene,CDR3nt,CDR3aa
TRBJ2-3,many,-,TRBV20-1,TGCAGTGCTAGAGATCTGTCCAGGCTGGCGGCCACAGATACGCAGTATTTT,CSARDLSRLAATDTQYF
TRBJ1-4,few,-,TRBV27,TGTGCCAGCAGATCCCCCTGGGGGAATGAAAAACTGTTTTTT,CASRSPWGNEKLFF
TRBJ2-7,many,-,TRBV9,TGTGCCAGCAGCGTAGCTCCCGCCTACGAGCAGTACTTC,CASSVAPAYEQYF
TRBJ1-2,many,-,TRBV29-1,TGCAGCGTGGAAGACTATGGCTACACCTTC,CSVEDYGYTF
TRBJ1-1,-,TRBD1,TRBV28,TGTGCCAGCAGTTCCCTTTACTTAACAGGGGGCTTCGACACTGAAGCTTTCTTT,CASSSLYLTGGFDTEAFF
TRBJ1-4,-,-,TRBV23-1,TGCGCCAGCAGTCATCCGGACTACAGGATGGGGAATGAAAAACTGTTTTTT,CASSHPDYRMGNEKLFF
TRBJ1-2,many,TRBD1,TRBV20-1,TGCAGTGCTAGAGCATCCGGGACAGAGGTCTATGGCTACACCTTC,CSARASGTEVYGYTF
TRBJ2-1,medium-sized,TRBD2,TRBV5-1,TGCGCCAGCAGCGCCGGACTAGCGGGCAATGAGCAGTTCTTC,CASSAGLAGNEQFF
TRBJ2-1,-,-,TRBV7-2,TGTGCCAGCAGCTTACAACAAAGGGGCGAAGGCGAGCAGTTCTTC,CASSLQQRGEGEQFF
TRBJ2-3,medium-sized,-,TRBV28,TGTGCCAGCAGTTTACGGGGGCGCGGCACAGATACGCAGTATTTT,CASSLRGRGTDTQYF
TRBJ2-5,many,-,TRBV12-3/TRBV12-4,TGTGCCAGCAGTCCGGGATATCAAGAGACCCAGTACTTC,CASSPGYQETQYF
TRBJ2-3,-,-,TRBV27,TGTGCCAGCAGTTTATCTGCGGACCTTAGCACAGATACGCAGTATTTT,CASSLSADLSTDTQYF
TRBJ2-1,-,-,TRBV4-1,TGCGCCAGCAGCCCAACCGGGACGGAGCCGTACAATGAGCAGTTCTTC,CASSPTGTEPYNEQFF
TRBJ1-1,-,-,TRBV29-1,TGCAGCGTTCGACACATGAACACTGAAGCTTTCTTT,CSVRHMNTEAFF
TRBJ1-3,many,-,TRBV28,TGTGCCAGCACCCCCGGGGAGCAGATAGGAGGAAACACCATATATTTT,CASTPGEQIGGNTIYF
TRBJ1-2,many,-,TRBV28,TGTGCCAGCAGTTTGCATCAGGGTGGCTACACCTTC,CASSLHQGGYTF
TRBJ2-3,many,TRBD2,TRBV28,TGTGCCAGCAGTTTTGGGCTAGCGGGAGGGCCGGCAGATACGCAGTATTTT,CASSFGLAGGPADTQYF
TRBJ2-7,few,-,TRBV5-1,TGCGCCAGCAGCTTGGGGGAGGCTTTGACACAGTACTTC,CASSLGEALTQYF
TRBJ1-1,-,-,TRBV5-1,TGCGCCAGCAGCTTGGCCCCCGGGAGCACTGAAGCTTTCTTT,CASSLAPGSTEAFF
TRBJ2-2,many,-,TRBV6-5,TGTGCCTCTCGGCCTATGGGCACCGGGGAGCTGTTTTTT,CASRPMGTGELFF
TRBJ1-6,many,-,TRBV7-2,TGTGCCAGCAGCTTAAGGGGGGATAATTCACCCCTCCACTTT,CASSLRGDNSPLHF
TRBJ2-2,few,TRBD1,TRBV6-1,TGTGCCAGCAGGGGGACAGGGGGCACCGGGGAGCTGTTTTTT,CASRGTGGTGELFF
TRBJ1-1,-,-,TRBV28,TGTGCCAGTAATTCCCGAGGGGCCCTTGACACTGAAGCTTTCTTT,CASNSRGALDTEAFF
TRBJ2-5,many,TRBD2,TRBV12-3/TRBV12-4,TGTGCCAGCAGACTGTTAGCGGGATCACAAGAGACCCAGTACTTC,CASRLLAGSQETQYF
TRBJ1-1,few,-,TRBV5-1,TGCGCCAGCAGCTCCGCTTTGGAGGGGACTGAAGCTTTCTTT,CASSSALEGTEAFF
TRBJ1-5,many,-,TRBV6-2/TRBV6-3,TGTGCCAGCAGTTCTTTCACGGACAATCAGCCCCAGCATTTT,CASSSFTDNQPQHF
TRBJ1-5,-,TRBD1,TRBV7-8,TGTGCCAGCAGCTTAGTAGGGACAGGGAATCAGCCCCAGCATTTT,CASSLVGTGNQPQHF
TRBJ2-1,many,-,TRBV11-2,TGTGCCAGCAGCTTGATGACCAACAATGAGCAGTTCTTC,CASSLMTNNEQFF
TRBJ2-4,few,-,TRBV29-1,TGCAGCGTTGTAGGGACCCGAGGGGTTCTAGCCAAAAACATTCAGTACTTC,CSVVGTRGVLAKNIQYF
TRBJ1-5,many,TRBD1,TRBV5-1,TGCGCCAGCAGCCAAGGACAGGAAAATCAGCCCCAGCATTTT,CASSQGQENQPQHF
TRBJ2-4,many,TRBD2,TRBV20-1,TGCAGTGCTCCCCCAGGGACTACCAAAAACATTCAGTACTTC,CSAPPGTTKNIQYF
TRBJ2-1,few,TRBD1,TRBV27,TGTGCCAGCAGTTTATCGGGGACAGGGCAGGGCAATGAGCAGTTCTTC,CASSLSGTGQGNEQFF
TRBJ2-7,-,-,TRBV5-1,TGCGCCAGCAGCTCCCACTACGAGCAGTACTTC,CASSSHYEQYF
TRBJ2-1,many,-,TRBV20-1,TGCAGTGCTAGAGATCCGGCCACTGGGAATGAGCAGTTCTTC,CSARDPATGNEQFF
TRBJ2-4,many,-,TRBV6-2/TRBV6-3,TGTGCCAGCAGTTACCGGGCAAGAGGAAACATTCAGTACTTC,CASSYRARGNIQYF
TRBJ1-5,-,-,TRBV7-2,TGTGCCAGCAGCTCCCTAGGGGGGCCCAATCAGCCCCAGCATTTT,CASSSLGGPNQPQHF
TRBJ2-2,many,TRBD2,TRBV6-2/TRBV6-3,TGTGCCAGCAGAAACATGGGAGTAGCGGGAAACACCGGGGAGCTGTTTTTT,CASRNMGVAGNTGELFF
TRBJ2-4,few,TRBD1,TRBV5-1,TGCGCCAGCAGCTTGGAAGGGACAGGGGTCAAAAACATTCAGTACTTC,CASSLEGTGVKNIQYF
TRBJ2-1,-,-,TRBV6-5,TGTGCCAGCAGAACCGGGAAAAATGAGCAGTTCTTC,CASRTGKNEQFF
TRBJ1-6,medium-sized,TRBD1,TRBV28,TGTGCCAGCAGTTTACGACAGGGAATGGACTCACCCCTCCACTTT,CASSLRQGMDSPLHF
TRBJ2-5,many,-,TRBV4-1,TGCGCCAGCAGCCAAGCGCTAGCGACCTCACAAGAGACCCAGTACTTC,CASSQALATSQETQYF